Detailed here is one T cell receptor (beta chain). In the study's own analysis: The assay estimated nucleated cells by amplifying reference gene primers. Clones were sequenced by immunoSEQ multiplex PCR, and TCRdb holds only the in-frame ones, with some missing. Clone size and V and J calls were adopted from that table, with D and trimming inferred from the DNA. This table has about 300,000 clones, around 84% appearing once. This sample was included in a study of blood T cell repertoires in COVID-19. Trimming at V came to 2 bases and at J to 5 bases, leaving 3 bases not matched to a gene. There are 14 residues in the CDR3. Germline loops: CDR1 KGHSH, CDR2 LQKENI.

The origin of this receptor is a woman in her twenties or thirties who had been exposed to COVID-19. The sample was PBMCs or T cells enriched from blood (not recorded which). This chain uses TRBV18 with TRBJ2-7; 10 bases line up with TRBD1. CDR3 nucleotides: TGTGCCAGCTCACCAAGGGACAGGGGAGACGAGCAGTACTTC. Encoded protein: CASSPRDRGDEQYF.